One sample yielded the 6 T cell receptor beta chains listed below, sequenced in a study of OX40 agonist ivuxolimab in advanced cancers. Repertoires were generated with immunoSEQ multiplex PCR, while TCRdb's copy carries only in-frame clones and drops some. The table lists around 78,000 clones, approximately 84% of them singletons. The starting material was CD4+ or CD8+ T cells sorted from blood, obtained in a trial of the OX40 agonist ivuxolimab. These receptor sequences come from an adult with an advanced solid tumor such as melanoma, head and neck, liver or kidney cancer.

This chain connects TRBV9 to TRBJ1-5; D unresolved. The CDR3 contains 14 residues. In germline, CDR1 is SGDLS, CDR2 YYNGEE. Trimming left V 0 bases short and J 2 bases short, with 6 bases between. The CDR3 DNA reads TGTGCCAGCAGCGTAGATGAAGGCAATCAGCCCCAGCATTTT. This encodes CASSVDEGNQPQHF. Full variable domain (missing parts from reference TRBV9 and TRBJ1-5): DSGVTQTPKHLITATGQRVTLRCSPRSGDLSVYWYQQSLDQGLQFLIQYYNGEERAKGNILERFSAQQFPDLHSELNLSSLELGDSALYFCASSVDEGNQPQHFGDGTRLSIL.

The chain's CDR3 is CASSVGFGAGDYEQYF. In DNA, the CDR3 is TGTGCCAGCAGCGTAGGTTTTGGGGCAGGGGACTACGAGCAGTACTTC. The chain links TRBV9 to TRBJ2-7, with D tentatively TRBD1 (6 bases). Trimming removed 0 bases from V and 3 bases from J, with 16 bases in between. Germline V gives CDR1 SGDLS, CDR2 YYNGEE. The CDR3 sequence is 16 residues long.

V and J are TRBV29-1 and TRBJ2-1, with 12 bases matching TRBD1. The CDR3 length is 18 residues. The V and J ends lost 1 base and 1 base, in that order; junction bases with no gene match: 8. Germline V gene data show CDR1 as SQVTM and CDR2 as ANQGSEA. The DNA of the CDR3 is TGCAGCGTTGAAGGGGACAGGGGGCGCGGGGCGTCCTACAATGAGCAGTTCTTC. Translated, it gives CSVEGDRGRGASYNEQFF.

In nucleotides, the CDR3 is TGTGCCAGCAGCTTAAGCTCTAGCGCCTCCTACAATGAGCAGTTCTTC. Protein sequence: CASSLSSSASYNEQFF. The chain carries TRBV11-3 and TRBJ2-1; D is possibly TRBD2 (6 bases). CDR3 size: 16 residues. Germline CDR1 and CDR2: SGHNT and YENEEA. The V gene lost 2 bases and the J gene lost 0 bases, with 11 bases spanning the gap.

The chain joins TRBV7-3 to TRBJ1-1; D possibly corresponds to TRBD1 (5 bases). This CDR3 is 14 amino acids long. CDR1 and CDR2 from the germline V gene are SGHTA and FQGTGA. The V end was cut by 3 bases, the J end by 4 bases, with 12 bases between. CDR3 sequence reads: CASSLGGAVTEAFF. CDR3 bases: TGTGCCAGCAGCTTGGGAGGGGCCGTCACTGAAGCTTTCTTT.

V is TRBV2 and J is TRBJ1-1, with D possibly TRBD1 on 5 matching bases. Trimming pared 4 bases from V and 1 base from J, leaving 10 bases between. This CDR3 has 14 residues. CDR1 is SNHLY, CDR2 FYNNEI, per germline. CDR3 sequence reads: CASSVTATNTEAFF. CDR3 DNA sequence: TGTGCCAGCAGTGTGACAGCGACGAACACTGAAGCTTTCTTT.